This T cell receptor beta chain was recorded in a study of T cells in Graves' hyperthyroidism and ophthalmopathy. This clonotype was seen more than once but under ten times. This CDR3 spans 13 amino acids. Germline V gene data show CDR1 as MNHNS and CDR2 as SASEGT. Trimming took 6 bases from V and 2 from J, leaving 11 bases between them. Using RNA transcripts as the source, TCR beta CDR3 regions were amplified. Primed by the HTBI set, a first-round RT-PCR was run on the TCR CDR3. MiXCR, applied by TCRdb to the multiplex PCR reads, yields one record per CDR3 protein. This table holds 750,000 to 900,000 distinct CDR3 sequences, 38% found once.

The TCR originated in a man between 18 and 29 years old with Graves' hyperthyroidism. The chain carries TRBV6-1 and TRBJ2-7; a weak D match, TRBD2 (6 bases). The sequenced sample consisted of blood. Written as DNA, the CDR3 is TGTGCCAGCAGCCGGTGGGGGGCCTACGAGCAGTACTTC. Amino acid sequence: CASSRWGAYEQYF.